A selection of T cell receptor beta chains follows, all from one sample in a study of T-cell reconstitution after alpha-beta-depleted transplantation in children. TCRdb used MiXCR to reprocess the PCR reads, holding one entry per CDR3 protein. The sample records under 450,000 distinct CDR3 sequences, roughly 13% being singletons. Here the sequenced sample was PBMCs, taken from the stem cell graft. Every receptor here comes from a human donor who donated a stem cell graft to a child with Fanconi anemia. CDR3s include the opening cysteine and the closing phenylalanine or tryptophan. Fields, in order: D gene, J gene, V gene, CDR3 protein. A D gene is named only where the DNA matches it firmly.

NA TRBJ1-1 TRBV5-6 CASSFGPSSDTEAFF
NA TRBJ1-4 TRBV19 CASRAWGPNEKLFF
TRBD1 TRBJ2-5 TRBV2 CARTWDSGKEETQYF
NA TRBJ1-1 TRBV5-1 CASSLWGGNTEAFF
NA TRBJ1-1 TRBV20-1 CSASIKTQSNTEAFF
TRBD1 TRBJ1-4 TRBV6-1 CASSTLTGGRNEKLFF
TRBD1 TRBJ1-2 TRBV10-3 CAISESRQGKDGGGYTF
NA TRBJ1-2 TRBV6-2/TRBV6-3 CASHDSGYGYTF
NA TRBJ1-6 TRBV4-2 CASSQGRANNSPLHF
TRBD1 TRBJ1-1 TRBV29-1 CSVEQGDVWNTEAFF
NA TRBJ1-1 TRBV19 CASSTLGLNTEAFF
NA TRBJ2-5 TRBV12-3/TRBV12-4 CASSFGNVETQYF
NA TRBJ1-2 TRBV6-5 CASSYVGAGGYTF
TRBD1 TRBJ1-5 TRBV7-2 CASSLQGPSNQPQHF
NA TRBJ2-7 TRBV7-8 CASSWGPDRSGEQYF
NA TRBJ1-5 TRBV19 CASSIPGNYQPQHF
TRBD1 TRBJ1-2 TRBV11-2 CASSLGPDRVYGYTF
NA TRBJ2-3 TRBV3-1 CASSRAYTDTQYF
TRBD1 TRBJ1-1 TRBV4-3 CASSLQDRAETEAFF
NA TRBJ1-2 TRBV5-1 CASSLNRETAYGYTF
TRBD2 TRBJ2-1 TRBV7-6 CASSREVLAYSEQFF
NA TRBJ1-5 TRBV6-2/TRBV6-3 CASSYSRQPQHF
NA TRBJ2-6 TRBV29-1 CSVSQAGANVLTF
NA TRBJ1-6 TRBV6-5 CASSYSRQTSSYNSPLHF
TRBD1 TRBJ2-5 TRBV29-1 CSVERGGRETQYF
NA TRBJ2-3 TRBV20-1 CSAPGEERITDTQYF
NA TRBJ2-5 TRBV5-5 CASSLQPRAETQYF
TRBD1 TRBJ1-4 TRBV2 CASSGTGGQEKLFF
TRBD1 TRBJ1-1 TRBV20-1 CSAREGQGSLLLNTEAFF